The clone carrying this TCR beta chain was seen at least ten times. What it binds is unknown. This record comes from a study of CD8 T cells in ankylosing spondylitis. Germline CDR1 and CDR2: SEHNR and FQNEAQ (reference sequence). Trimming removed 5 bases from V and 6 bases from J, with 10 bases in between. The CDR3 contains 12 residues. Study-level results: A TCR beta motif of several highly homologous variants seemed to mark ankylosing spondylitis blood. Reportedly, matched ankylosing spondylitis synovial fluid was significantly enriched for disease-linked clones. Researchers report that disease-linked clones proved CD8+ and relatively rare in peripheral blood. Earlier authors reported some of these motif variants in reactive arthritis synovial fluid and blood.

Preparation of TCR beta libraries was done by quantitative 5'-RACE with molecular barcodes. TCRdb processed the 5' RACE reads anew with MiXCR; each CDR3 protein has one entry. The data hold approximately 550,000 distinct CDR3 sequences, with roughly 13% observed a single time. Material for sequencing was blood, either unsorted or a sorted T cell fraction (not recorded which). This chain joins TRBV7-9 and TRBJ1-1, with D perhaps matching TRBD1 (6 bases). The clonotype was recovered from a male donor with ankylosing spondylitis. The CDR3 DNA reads TGTGCCAGCAGCCAGACAGGAGCTGAAGCTTTCTTT. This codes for CASSQTGAEAFF.